This paragraph covers one T cell receptor beta chain sequence. The table lists this clone with a few counts. The antigen it binds to is not known. No quality values exist for individual bases; no much larger clone is one base distant. In Seattle, one collaborating source enrolled patients while the infection was active and tracked those patients longitudinally over the course of disease. Whole blood was collected in K2EDTA tubes by collaborating institutions according to the institutions' own protocols. Collaborator samples were shipped for TCRbeta analysis as frozen whole blood, isolated PBMCs, or DNA extracted from either sample type. TCRbeta CDR3 regions were amplified from genomic DNA using the immunoSEQ Assay, a bias-controlled multiplex PCR. Concerning the study's data processing: The number of nucleated cells in each sample was estimated from the amplification of reference gene primers within the assay. To quantify the absolute abundance of each unique TCRbeta CDR3 rearrangement, sequence reads were collapsed and filtered. For each sample, productive Simpson clonality was calculated as the square root of Simpson's diversity index over productive rearrangements. The table was pulled from immuneACCESS by TCRdb, which kept in-frame rearrangements only. Such tables lose some clones; where checked, under half of the loss comes from unresolved V genes, and the rest has no known cause. V, J and clone size were drawn from that table, and D and trimming were deduced from the DNA. The sample data list about 98,000 clones, and roughly 87% of these were observed just once. The ten largest clones represent approximately 5.4% of the sample.

As encoded in the germline V gene, CDR1 is LGHNA while CDR2 is YNFKEQ. CDR3 length: 16 amino acids, cysteine to phenylalanine. Only the CDR3 part of the read is kept: 48 bases, read in frame from the first base. The germline V end is reduced by 4 bases and the J end by 0 bases; junction bases left unmatched: 6. The data were obtained in a study of blood T cell repertoires in COVID-19 (dated by TCRdb to about 2020). Background on the whole study: Samples from collaborators originated in the United States, Italy and Spain and spanned both the acute and convalescent phases of COVID-19. The material from the prospective study consisted of cDNA or gDNA derived from T cells, B-cell-depleted T cells, or PBMCs. The dataset comprised deeply sampled blood TCRbeta repertoires from subjects exposed to, actively infected with, or recovered from COVID-19. The repertoires were released in a freely available public database meant as a resource for research on the immune response to SARS-CoV-2. Samples came from the ongoing ImmuneRACE study (first 160 participants) plus 1,254 subjects from 6 global collaborators. Sample metadata almost always included a de-identified subject ID, COVID-19 status, age in years and sex. Where available, HLA class I and class II types were obtained from metadata supplied by the sample provider rather than from assay-based typing.

Results the study describes overall, beyond this receptor: The amount of clinical and demographic metadata varied by source and participant and was provided uncurated.

The clonotype originates from a woman between 50 and 59 years old with COVID-19, enrolled during active disease. The chain links TRBV4-2 with TRBJ2-1; TRBD2 aligns with 7 central bases. Sample: peripheral blood. The sequence in DNA is TGTGCCAGCAGCCGGACTAGTCTTAGCTCCTACAATGAGCAGTTCTTC. It encodes CASSRTSLSSYNEQFF.